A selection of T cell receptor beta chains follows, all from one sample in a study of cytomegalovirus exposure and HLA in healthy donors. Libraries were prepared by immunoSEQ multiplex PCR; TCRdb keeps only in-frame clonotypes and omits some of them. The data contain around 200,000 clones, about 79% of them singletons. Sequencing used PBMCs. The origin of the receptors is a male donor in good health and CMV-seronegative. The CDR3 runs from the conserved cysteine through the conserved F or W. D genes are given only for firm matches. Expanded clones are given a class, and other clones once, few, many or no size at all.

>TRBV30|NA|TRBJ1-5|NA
CAWSPGSNQPQHF
TGTGCCTGGAGTCCGGGGAGCAATCAGCCCCAGCATTTT
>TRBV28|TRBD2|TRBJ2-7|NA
CASSLGGRMYEQYF
TGTGCCAGCAGTTTAGGCGGGAGGATGTACGAGCAGTACTTC
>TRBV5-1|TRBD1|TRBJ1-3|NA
CASSSRGDRGRSGNTIYF
TGCGCCAGCAGCTCCCGGGGGGACAGGGGCCGCTCTGGAAACACCATATATTTT
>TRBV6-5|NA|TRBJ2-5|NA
CASRETVPKETQYF
TGTGCCAGCAGGGAGACGGTCCCCAAAGAGACCCAGTACTTC
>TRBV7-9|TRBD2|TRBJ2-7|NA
CASTEGRVKPYF
TGTGCCAGCACCGAGGGGAGGGTGAAGCCTTACTTC
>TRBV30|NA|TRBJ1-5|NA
CAWSQGPHRNQPQHF
TGTGCCTGGAGTCAGGGGCCGCATCGCAATCAGCCCCAGCATTTT
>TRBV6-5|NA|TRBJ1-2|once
CANRAAREAYGYTF
TGTGCCAACAGAGCCGCCAGGGAGGCCTATGGCTACACCTTC
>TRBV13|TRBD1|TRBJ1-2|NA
CASSSGQGLYGYTF
TGTGCCAGCAGCTCGGGACAGGGCCTCTATGGCTACACCTTC
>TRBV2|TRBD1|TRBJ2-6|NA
CASSLTGVGANVLTF
TGTGCCAGCAGTTTAACAGGGGTTGGGGCCAACGTCCTGACTTTC
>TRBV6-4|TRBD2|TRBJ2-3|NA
CASSDSTGGGTDTQYF
TGTGCCAGCAGTGACTCCACCGGCGGGGGTACAGATACGCAGTATTTT
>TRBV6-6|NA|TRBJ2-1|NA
CASSYTEGFEQFF
TGTGCCAGTAGTTACACCGAGGGCTTTGAGCAGTTCTTC
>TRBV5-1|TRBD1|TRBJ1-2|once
CASSPDRGGYGYTF
TGCGCCAGCAGCCCGGACAGGGGAGGCTATGGCTACACCTTC
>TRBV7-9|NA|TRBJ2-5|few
CASSSTQAETQYF
TGTGCCAGCAGCTCGACCCAGGCGGAGACCCAGTACTTC
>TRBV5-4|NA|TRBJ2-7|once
CASSPAPGVREQYF
TGTGCCAGCAGCCCCGCCCCAGGCGTCCGAGAGCAGTACTTC
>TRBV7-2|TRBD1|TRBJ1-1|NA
CASSPRQGAIKAFF
TGTGCCAGCAGCCCGCGACAGGGGGCCATTAAAGCTTTCTTT
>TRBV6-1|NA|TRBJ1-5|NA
CASRPQVWGNQPQHF
TGTGCCAGCCGGCCCCAGGTATGGGGCAATCAGCCCCAGCATTTT
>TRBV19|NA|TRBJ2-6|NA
CASTDSSGANVLTF
TGTGCCAGTACCGACAGCTCTGGGGCCAACGTCCTGACTTTC
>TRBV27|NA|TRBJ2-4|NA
CASSSVGNIQYF
TGTGCCAGCAGTTCAGTCGGGAACATTCAGTACTTC
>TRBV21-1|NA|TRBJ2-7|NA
CASSKVGGPEQYF
TGTGCCAGCAGCAAAGTCGGGGGTCCCGAGCAGTACTTC
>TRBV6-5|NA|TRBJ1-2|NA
CASSYDSFYGYTF
TGTGCCAGCAGTTACGACAGTTTCTATGGCTACACCTTC
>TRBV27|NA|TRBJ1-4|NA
CASSLQVNEKLFF
TGTGCCAGCAGTTTACAGGTTAATGAAAAACTGTTTTTT
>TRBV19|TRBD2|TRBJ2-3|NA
CASSRLADTQYF
TGTGCCAGTAGCCGACTAGCGGATACGCAGTATTTT
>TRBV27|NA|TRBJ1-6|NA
CASSKGQDNSPLHF
TGTGCCAGCAGTAAGGGACAAGATAATTCACCCCTCCACTTT
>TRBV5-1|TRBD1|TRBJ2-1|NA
CASSLAGGNNEQFF
TGCGCCAGCAGCTTGGCAGGGGGCAACAATGAGCAGTTCTTC
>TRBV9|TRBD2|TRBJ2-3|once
CASSVGGSGSDTQYF
TGTGCCAGCAGCGTAGGTGGTAGCGGGAGTGATACGCAGTATTTT
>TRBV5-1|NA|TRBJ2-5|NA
CASSFRDSQQTQYF
TGCGCCAGCAGCTTCCGGGACTCCCAACAGACCCAGTACTTC
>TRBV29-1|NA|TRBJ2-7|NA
CSVESDDTPSYEQYF
TGCAGCGTTGAGTCCGACGACACTCCCTCCTACGAGCAGTACTTC
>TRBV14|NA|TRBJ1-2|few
CASSQSRRHGYTF
TGTGCCAGCAGCCAATCTCGGCGGCATGGCTACACCTTC
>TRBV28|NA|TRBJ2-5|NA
CASSIAGDQETQYF
TGTGCCAGCAGCATCGCAGGGGACCAAGAGACCCAGTACTTC
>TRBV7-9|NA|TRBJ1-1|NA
CASSRELQNTEAFF
TGTGCCAGCAGCCGCGAACTACAGAACACTGAAGCTTTCTTT
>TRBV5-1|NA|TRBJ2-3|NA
CASSLGTMFPDTQYF
TGCGCCAGCAGCTTGGGGACTATGTTCCCAGATACGCAGTATTTT
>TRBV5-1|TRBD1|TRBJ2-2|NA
CASSQMTGARTGELFF
TGCGCCAGCAGCCAGATGACAGGGGCACGTACCGGGGAGCTGTTTTTT
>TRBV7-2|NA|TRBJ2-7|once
CASSLEWDMHYEQYF
TGTGCCAGCAGCTTAGAATGGGACATGCACTACGAGCAGTACTTC
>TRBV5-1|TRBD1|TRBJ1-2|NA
CASSLGSRGKGSGYTF
TGCGCCAGCAGCTTGGGGAGCAGGGGGAAGGGGAGCGGCTACACCTTC
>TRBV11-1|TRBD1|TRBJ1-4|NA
CASSVNQGAEKLFF
TGTGCCAGCAGCGTAAACCAGGGGGCCGAAAAACTGTTTTTT
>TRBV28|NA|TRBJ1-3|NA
CASSPASGSGNTIYF
TGTGCCAGCAGCCCCGCGAGCGGCTCTGGAAACACCATATATTTT
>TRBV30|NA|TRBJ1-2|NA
CAWSVLTAGVYGYTF
TGTGCCTGGAGTGTACTTACGGCGGGTGTCTATGGCTACACCTTC